The entry below gives a single T cell receptor beta chain sequence along with its context. Its cognate antigen is unknown. These data belong to a study of a mutant IDH1 vaccine in newly diagnosed glioma. In the study overall: Treated patients, about 60% male and roughly 38% female, averaged about 40 years of age. The therapy given earlier, which was standard therapy, consisted of radiotherapy, temozolomide, or both, and most of the patients received both. Study-wide results and limits: Pseudoprogression seemed unrelated to changes in top peripheral T cell clonotypes.

The repertoire was sequenced with immunoSEQ multiplex PCR; TCRdb's copy has only in-frame clones and lacks some. The sample holds 70,000 to 95,000 clones, over 75% seen once. The CDR3 covers 12 residues. V was trimmed by 5 bases and J by 3 bases, leaving 8 bases between them. CDR1 is LNHDA, CDR2 SQIVND, per germline (reference sequence). Time point reported: baseline, week 1 (first vaccination visit). Treatment defined: pre-vaccination baseline after standard-of-care therapy. Every donor had a new WHO grade 3 or 4 astrocytoma that was IDH1-mutant, with loss of nuclear ATRX. The chain employs TRBV19 and TRBJ2-7; D is ambiguous. The TCR was taken from a man aged 35-49 years with glioma. Some clones in this sample may be carry-over from other donors' samples. This sample comprised PBMCs, obtained from a glioma patient treated with radiotherapy, temozolomide or both. This CDR3 reads CASSDTLYEQYF. The CDR3 nucleotides read TGTGCCAGTAGTGACACACTCTACGAGCAGTACTTC.